Below, 8 T cell receptor beta chains from the same sample are listed, as sequenced in a study of regulatory T cells in long-lasting Graves disease. Time point defined: newly diagnosed GD, antithyroid drugs for less than 3 months. PBMCs provided the RNA from which the TCR library was made. Through Arm-PCR of CDR3 regions and iRepertoire HTBI primers, TCR beta libraries were built. Each CDR3 protein is one row after TCRdb ran MiXCR on the multiplex PCR reads. Among over 300,000 distinct CDR3 sequences listed, roughly 15% were seen once. Sequencing used peripheral blood mononuclear cells (PBMCs), obtained at new diagnosis, from a patient treated with antithyroid drugs. These receptor sequences come from a female donor with Graves disease.

This clonotype appeared a few times. The chain couples TRBV6-1 to TRBJ1-2; no firm D call. CDR1 is MNHNS, CDR2 SASEGT, per germline. The length of the CDR3 is 15 residues. The V and J ends lost 6 bases and 4 bases respectively, with 18 bases between them. CDR3 loop: CASSSTGLGCYGYTF. CDR3 sequence (DNA): TGTGCCAGCAGCTCCACCGGACTTGGGTGCTATGGCTACACCTTC.

This clonotype was detected many times. The chain carries TRBV3-1 and TRBJ1-6, with TRBD1 identical over 8 bases. CDR3 length: 15 amino acids. From germline, CDR1 is LGHDT and CDR2 YNNKEL (reference sequence). Trimming at V came to 4 bases and at J to 6 bases, leaving 5 bases not matched to a gene. The CDR3 sequence is CASSRDRILNSPLHF. The CDR3 bases are TGTGCCAGCAGCCGGGACAGGATTCTTAATTCACCCCTCCACTTT.

This clonotype was counted many times. The chain employs TRBV10-3 and TRBJ1-1; D not certain. Trimming stripped 9 bases from V and 1 base from J, with 12 bases between. Per the germline V gene, CDR1 is ENHRY and CDR2 is SYGVKD. This CDR3 comprises 13 residues. The CDR3 here is CAMTDGPNTEAFF. CDR3 nucleotide sequence: TGTGCCATGACGGACGGACCGAACACTGAAGCTTTCTTT.

The CDR3 loop reads CASTLGLAGPQETQYF. In DNA form, the CDR3 reads TGTGCCAGCACCTTAGGACTAGCGGGACCCCAAGAGACCCAGTACTTC. The chain is built from TRBV2 and TRBJ2-5; 12 nucleotides agree with TRBD2. The CDR3 totals 16 residues. Germline V gene lookup returns CDR1 SNHLY and CDR2 FYNNEI. Trimming took 7 bases from V and 1 from J; bases not matched to a gene: 7.

This clonotype showed up just a few times. A much larger clone differs by one base, so this may be a read error. The CDR3 loop is CASSWGRSNTEAFF. CDR3 sequence (DNA): TGTGCCAGCAGCTGGGGACGGTCGAACACTGAAGCTTTCTTT. The V and J genes are TRBV6-2 or TRBV6-3 and TRBJ1-1, with D possibly TRBD1 on 5 matching bases. Germline CDR1 reads MNHEY; CDR2 reads SVGEGT. This CDR3 is built from 14 residues. Trimming stripped 6 bases from V and 1 base from J, with 12 bases between.

This clonotype was found many times. V gene TRBV27 combines with J gene TRBJ2-3, with 11 nucleotides matching TRBD1. The CDR3 is 18 residues long. The ends lost 4 bases at V and 6 bases at J; junction bases unmatched: 15. CDR1 MNHEY and CDR2 SMNVEV come from the germline V gene (reference sequence). The CDR3 nucleotides are TGTGCCAGCAGTTCGATCATCTCCGGACAGGGGGCTGGGGATACGCAGTATTTT. It is translated as CASSSIISGQGAGDTQYF.

A note on this clonotype: Sequence at one end of the junction differs from germline and may be a read error. This rearrangement joins TRBV3-1 to TRBJ1-1, with D hard to call. The CDR3 extends over 17 amino acids. CDR1 and CDR2 from the germline V gene are LGHDT and YNNKEL (reference sequence). The DNA for the CDR3 is TGTGCCAGCAGCCAAGAGGAGGTATACACTATGAACGCTGAAGCTTTCTTT. Its protein is CASSQEEVYTMNAEAFF.

Comment on this clonotype: A read error may be the cause here, since a much bigger clone is one base away. The V and J genes are TRBV6-2 or TRBV6-3 and TRBJ1-1; no definite D call. Germline V gene lookup returns CDR1 MNHEY and CDR2 SVGEGT. V was pared by 1 base and J by 3 bases, with 9 bases between. This CDR3 is built from 14 residues. Written as DNA, the CDR3 is TGTGCCAGCAGTTACTGGGAATCGGACACTGAAGCTTTCTTT. Its translation is CASSYWESDTEAFF.